This TCR beta chain was captured in a study of shared clonotypes between healthy human individuals. Findings of the study overall: A few donors shared approximately 5% of their naive CD4 clonotypes.

As for this clone: The antigen is undetermined.

TCRdb's copy holds only in-frame clones and misses some; the assay was immunoSEQ multiplex PCR. The data show more than 1.2 million clones, approximately 98.5% seen once. Trimming removed 10 bases at V and 7 bases at J, with 10 bases between. Germline V gives CDR1 KGHSH, CDR2 LQKENI. The CDR3 has 11 residues. The sequence was collected from a man aged 30 to 45 in good health. The rearrangement joins TRBV18 to TRBJ1-4; D is ambiguous. Sequencing was done on a sample of naive CD4+ T cells sorted from blood. Subset: CD45RA+ positively selected. CDR3 loop: CATRAAEKLFF. The CDR3 DNA follows: TGTGCCACCCGGGCGGCTGAAAAACTGTTTTTT.